In this sample, the clone carrying this T cell receptor beta chain turned up a few times. PCR primers comprised 60 Vbeta and 13 Jbeta primers. Profiling relied on immunoSEQ multiplex PCR, and the TCRdb table lists in-frame clones only, not all of them. The sample lists approximately 200,000 clones; 79% were seen once. The length of the CDR3 is 16 residues. The germline V gene encodes CDR1 GTSNPN and CDR2 SVGIG (reference sequence). V shed 0 bases and J 0 bases; nucleotides not matched to a gene: 8. These data belong to a study of cytomegalovirus exposure and HLA in healthy donors. Study in general: Out of about 180 million T cells, an earlier analysis found some 110 million unique TCR beta sequences in total.

The sequencing input was PBMCs. The chain carries TRBV30 and TRBJ2-7, with 7 bases lining up with TRBD1. This clonotype originated in a girl between 5 and 17 years old in good health and CMV-seropositive. The DNA of the CDR3 is TGTGCCTGGAGTGTAGGACAGGTCCTACTCTCCTACGAGCAGTACTTC. This codes for CAWSVGQVLLSYEQYF. Filled out from reference TRBV30 and TRBJ2-7, the complete variable domain reads SQTIHQWPATLVQPVGSPLSLECTVEGTSNPNLYWYRQAAGRGLQLLFYSVGIGQISSEVPQNLSASRPQDRQFILSSKKLLLSDSGFYLCAWSVGQVLLSYEQYFGPGTRLTVT.